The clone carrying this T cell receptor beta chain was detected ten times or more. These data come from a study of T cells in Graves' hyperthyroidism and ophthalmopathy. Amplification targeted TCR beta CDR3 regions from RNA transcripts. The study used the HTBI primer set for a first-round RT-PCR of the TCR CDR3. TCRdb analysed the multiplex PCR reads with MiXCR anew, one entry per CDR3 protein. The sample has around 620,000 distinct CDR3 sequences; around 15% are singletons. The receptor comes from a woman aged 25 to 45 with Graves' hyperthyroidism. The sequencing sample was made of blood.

The CDR3 protein is CASSLSQLNTEAFF. Written as DNA, the CDR3 is TGTGCCAGCAGTTTGAGCCAGCTAAACACTGAAGCTTTCTTT. This sequence joins TRBV12-3 or TRBV12-4 and TRBJ1-1; D gene unclear. The CDR3 spans 14 residues. The V gene lost 3 bases and the J gene lost 2 bases, with 10 bases spanning the gap.